This T cell receptor (beta chain) was profiled in a study of blood T cell repertoires in COVID-19. Across the whole study: Material from acute and convalescent COVID-19 was sourced from the United States, Italy and Spain. T cells, B-cell-depleted T cells, or PBMCs provided the cDNA or gDNA that served as material.

Authors' data handling: Quantification of nucleated cells was approximated via reference gene primer amplification. TCRdb keeps only in-frame clones here, not all; method: immunoSEQ multiplex PCR. V and J calls and clone size come straight from that table; D and trimming were deduced from the DNA. The profile shows more than 250,000 clones, over 70% of them singletons. Trimming removed 0 bases at V and 9 bases at J, with 8 bases between. The CDR3 totals 11 residues. Germline V gene lookup returns CDR1 GTSNPN and CDR2 SVGIG (reference sequence). The J gene is TRBJ1-1, the V gene TRBV30; the D is unclear. Sequences were obtained from peripheral blood. The source of this sequence is a woman in her forties or fifties with acute or convalescent COVID-19. CDR3 DNA: TGTGCCTGGAGTGTGGTGTCTAAAGCTTTCTTT. As protein: CAWSVVSKAFF.